This T cell receptor beta chain is from a study of blood T cell repertoires in COVID-19. Repertoires were generated with immunoSEQ multiplex PCR, while TCRdb's copy carries only in-frame clones and drops some. The repertoire holds 250,000 to 350,000 clones, with around 90% as singletons. V shed 3 bases and J shed 8 bases, with 17 bases lying between them. Germline V gene sequence: CDR1 SEHNR, CDR2 FQNEAQ (reference sequence). The CDR3 runs 16 residues. The chain recombines TRBV7-9 with TRBJ1-6; perhaps TRBD1 as D (5 bases). The sequence was obtained from a woman aged 18 to 35 with acute COVID-19. Source material: PBMCs or T cells enriched from blood (not recorded which). The CDR3 sequence: CASSFTGESSHSPLHF. CDR3 nucleotides: TGTGCCAGCAGCTTTACGGGGGAGTCCTCGCATTCACCCCTCCACTTT.